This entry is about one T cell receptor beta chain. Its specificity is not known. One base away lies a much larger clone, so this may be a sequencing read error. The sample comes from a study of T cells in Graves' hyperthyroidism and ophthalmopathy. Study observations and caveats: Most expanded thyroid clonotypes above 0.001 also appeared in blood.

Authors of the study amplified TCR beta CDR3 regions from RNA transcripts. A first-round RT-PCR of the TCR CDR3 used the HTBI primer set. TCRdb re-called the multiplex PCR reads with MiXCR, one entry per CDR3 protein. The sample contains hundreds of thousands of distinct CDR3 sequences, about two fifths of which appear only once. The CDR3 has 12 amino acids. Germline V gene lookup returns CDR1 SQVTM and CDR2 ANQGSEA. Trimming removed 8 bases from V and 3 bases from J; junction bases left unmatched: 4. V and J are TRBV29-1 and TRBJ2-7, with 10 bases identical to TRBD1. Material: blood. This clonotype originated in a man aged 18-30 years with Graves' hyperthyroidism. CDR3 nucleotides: TGCAGCTCCGGGACAGGGGACTACGAGCAGTACTTC. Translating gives CSSGTGDYEQYF.